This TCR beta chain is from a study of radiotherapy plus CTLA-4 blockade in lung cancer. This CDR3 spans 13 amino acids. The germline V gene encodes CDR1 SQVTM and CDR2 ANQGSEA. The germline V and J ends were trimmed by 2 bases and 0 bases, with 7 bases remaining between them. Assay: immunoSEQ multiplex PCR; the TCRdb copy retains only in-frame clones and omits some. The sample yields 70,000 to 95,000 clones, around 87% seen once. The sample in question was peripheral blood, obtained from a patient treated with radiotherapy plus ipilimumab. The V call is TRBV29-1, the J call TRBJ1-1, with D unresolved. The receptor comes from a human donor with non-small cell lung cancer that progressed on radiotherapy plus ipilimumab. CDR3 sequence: CSVENGMNTEAFF. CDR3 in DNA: TGCAGCGTTGAAAACGGCATGAACACTGAAGCTTTCTTT.